This paragraph reports one T cell receptor (beta chain). The antigen remains unidentified. A quantity of about 0.45 to 1 ug RNA underwent reverse transcription using random hexamers. Across 54 Vbeta and 13 Jbeta, TCR beta CDR3 was amplified with immunoSEQ multiplex PCR. TCRdb independently ran MiXCR on the immunoSEQ multiplex PCR reads; one entry per CDR3 protein. The table shows about 83,000 distinct CDR3 sequences, with roughly 95% occurring only once. The sample originates from a study of CD8 T cells in Susac syndrome. Looking at the study overall: Within the sequenced group of Susac syndrome patients, roughly six showed active disease and roughly 8 were in remission.

Study-wide points: Peak Susac CD8+ clonal expansion was seen in TEMRA cells and active patients.

V was trimmed by 2 bases and J by 8 bases, leaving 6 bases between them. The CDR3 loop spans 12 amino acids. The germline gives CDR1 KGHDR, CDR2 SFDVKD. The rearrangement links TRBV24-1 to TRBJ2-4; D gene uncertain. Sequencing was done on a sample of CD8+ T cells from PBMCs. The clonotype originates from a human donor with Susac syndrome. Here the CDR3 reads CATSDSGDIQYF. The CDR3 nucleotides read TGTGCCACCAGTGATTCTGGGGACATTCAGTACTTC.